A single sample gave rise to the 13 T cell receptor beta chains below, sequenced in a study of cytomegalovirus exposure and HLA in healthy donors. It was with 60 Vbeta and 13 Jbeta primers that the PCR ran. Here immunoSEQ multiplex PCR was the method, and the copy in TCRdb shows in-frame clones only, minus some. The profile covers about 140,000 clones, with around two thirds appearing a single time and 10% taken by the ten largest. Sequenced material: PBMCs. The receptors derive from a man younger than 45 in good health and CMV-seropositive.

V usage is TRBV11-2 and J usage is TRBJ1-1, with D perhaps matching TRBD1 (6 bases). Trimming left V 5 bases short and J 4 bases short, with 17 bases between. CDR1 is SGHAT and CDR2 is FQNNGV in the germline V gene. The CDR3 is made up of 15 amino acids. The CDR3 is CASSPRGGAATEAFF. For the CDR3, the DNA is TGTGCCAGCAGCCCAAGGGGGGGGGCGGCCACTGAAGCTTTCTTT.

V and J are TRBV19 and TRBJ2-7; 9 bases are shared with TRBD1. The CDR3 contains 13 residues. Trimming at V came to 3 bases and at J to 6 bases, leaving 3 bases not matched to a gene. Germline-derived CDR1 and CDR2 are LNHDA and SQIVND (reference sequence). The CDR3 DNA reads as TGTGCCAGTAGTATTTGGACAGGGGTCGAGCAGTACTTC. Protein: CASSIWTGVEQYF. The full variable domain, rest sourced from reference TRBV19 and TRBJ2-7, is DGGITQSPKYLFRKEGQNVTLSCEQNLNHDAMYWYRQDPGQGLRLIYYSQIVNDFQKGDIAEGYSVSREKKESFPLTVTSAQKNPTAFYLCASSIWTGVEQYFGPGTRLTVT.

The CDR3: CASSQDSLQETQYF. Written as DNA, the CDR3 is TGTGCCAGCAGTCAAGACAGCCTCCAAGAGACCCAGTACTTC. This sequence joins TRBV6-1 and TRBJ2-5; D is perhaps TRBD1 (5 bases). The germline V gene has CDR1 MNHNS and CDR2 SASEGT. This CDR3 comprises 14 residues. Trimming took 5 bases from V and 1 from J, leaving 11 bases between them.

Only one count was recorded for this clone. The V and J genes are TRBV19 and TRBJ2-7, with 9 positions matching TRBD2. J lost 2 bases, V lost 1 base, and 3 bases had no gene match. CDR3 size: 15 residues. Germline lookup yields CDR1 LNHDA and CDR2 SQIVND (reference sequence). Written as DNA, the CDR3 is TGTGCCAGTAGTATAGGAGGACTAGCGACCTACGAGCAGTACTTC. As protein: CASSIGGLATYEQYF.

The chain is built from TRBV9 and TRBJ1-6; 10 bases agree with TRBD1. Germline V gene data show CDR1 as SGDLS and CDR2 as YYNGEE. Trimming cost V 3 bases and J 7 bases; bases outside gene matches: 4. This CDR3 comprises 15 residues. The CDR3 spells CASSAPGQGNSPLHF. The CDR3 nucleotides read TGTGCCAGCAGCGCACCGGGACAGGGGAATTCACCCCTCCACTTT.

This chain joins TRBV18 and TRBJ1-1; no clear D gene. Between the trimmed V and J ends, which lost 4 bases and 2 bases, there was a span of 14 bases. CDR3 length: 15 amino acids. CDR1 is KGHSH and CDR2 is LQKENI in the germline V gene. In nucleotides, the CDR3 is TGTGCCAGCTCACGCTTCGGAGGTTCCAACACTGAAGCTTTCTTT. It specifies CASSRFGGSNTEAFF.

The CDR3 DNA follows: TGTGCCTGGAGGCTGGGGCATGACTACAATGAGCAGTTCTTC. Its protein is CAWRLGHDYNEQFF. The chain joins TRBV30 to TRBJ2-1, with D possibly TRBD1 on 5 matching bases. The ends were cut back, 3 bases at V and 3 bases at J, with 12 bases in the middle. Germline lookup yields CDR1 GTSNPN and CDR2 SVGIG (reference sequence). The CDR3 spans 14 residues.

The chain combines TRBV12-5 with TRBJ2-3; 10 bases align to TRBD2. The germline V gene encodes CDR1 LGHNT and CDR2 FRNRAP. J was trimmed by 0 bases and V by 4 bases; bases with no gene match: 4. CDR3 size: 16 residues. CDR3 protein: CASGSGLAASTDTQYF. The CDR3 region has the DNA TGTGCTAGTGGTTCCGGACTAGCGGCTAGCACAGATACGCAGTATTTT.

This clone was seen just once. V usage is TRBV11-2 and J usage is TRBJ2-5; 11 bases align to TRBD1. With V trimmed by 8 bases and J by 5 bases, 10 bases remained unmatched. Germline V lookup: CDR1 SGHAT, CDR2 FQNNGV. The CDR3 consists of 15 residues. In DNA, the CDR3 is TGTGCCAGCGGATCCCGGGACAGGGGGTTGGAGACCCAGTACTTC. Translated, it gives CASGSRDRGLETQYF.

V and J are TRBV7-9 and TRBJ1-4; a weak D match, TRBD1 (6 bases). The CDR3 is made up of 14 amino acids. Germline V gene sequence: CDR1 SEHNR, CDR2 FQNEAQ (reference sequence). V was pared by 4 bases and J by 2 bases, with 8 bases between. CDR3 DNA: TGTGCCAGCAGCTACAGGGCTACTAATGAAAAACTGTTTTTT. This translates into CASSYRATNEKLFF.

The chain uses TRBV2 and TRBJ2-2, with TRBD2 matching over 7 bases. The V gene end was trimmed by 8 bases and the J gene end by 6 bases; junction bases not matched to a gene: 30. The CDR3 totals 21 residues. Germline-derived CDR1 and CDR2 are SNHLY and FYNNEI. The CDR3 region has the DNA TGTGCCAGCCCGACCCGGACAATTAAACAGACCGGGACTACTTACGCCGGGGAGCTGTTTTTT. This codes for CASPTRTIKQTGTTYAGELFF.

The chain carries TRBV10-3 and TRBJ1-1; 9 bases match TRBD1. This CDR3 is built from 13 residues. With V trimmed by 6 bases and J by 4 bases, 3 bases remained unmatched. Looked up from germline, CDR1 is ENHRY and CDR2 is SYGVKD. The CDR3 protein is CAIRETGGTEAFF. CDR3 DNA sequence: TGTGCCATCAGAGAGACAGGGGGCACTGAAGCTTTCTTT.

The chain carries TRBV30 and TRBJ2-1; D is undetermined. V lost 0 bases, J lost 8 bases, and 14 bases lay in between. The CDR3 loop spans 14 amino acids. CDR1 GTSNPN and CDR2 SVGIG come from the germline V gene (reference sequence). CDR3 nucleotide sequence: TGTGCCTGGAGTGTACTGGTTCCGCATCATGAGCAGTTCTTC. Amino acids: CAWSVLVPHHEQFF.